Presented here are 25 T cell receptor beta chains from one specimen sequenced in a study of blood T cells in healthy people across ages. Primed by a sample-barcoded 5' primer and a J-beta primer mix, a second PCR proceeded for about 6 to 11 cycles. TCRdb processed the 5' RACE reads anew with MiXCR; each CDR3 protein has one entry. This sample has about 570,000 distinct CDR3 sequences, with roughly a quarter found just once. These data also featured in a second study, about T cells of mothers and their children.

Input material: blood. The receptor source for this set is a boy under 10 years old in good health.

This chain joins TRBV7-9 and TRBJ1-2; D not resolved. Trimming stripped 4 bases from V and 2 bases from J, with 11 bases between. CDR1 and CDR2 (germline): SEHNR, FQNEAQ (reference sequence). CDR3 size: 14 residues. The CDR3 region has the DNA TGTGCCAGCAGCTGGCTGACGGGGAACTATGGCTACACCTTC. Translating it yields CASSWLTGNYGYTF.

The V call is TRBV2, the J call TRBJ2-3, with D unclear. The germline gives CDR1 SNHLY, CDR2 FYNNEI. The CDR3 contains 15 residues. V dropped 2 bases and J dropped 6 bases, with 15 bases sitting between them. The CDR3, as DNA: TGTGCCAGCAGTGAAATCCAGGCTTTGGTGGATACGCAGTATTTT. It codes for CASSEIQALVDTQYF. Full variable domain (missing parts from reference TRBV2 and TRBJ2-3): EPEVTQTPSHQVTQMGQEVILRCVPISNHLYFYWYRQILGQKVEFLVSFYNNEISEKSEIFDDQFSVERPDGSNFTLKIRSTKLEDSAMYFCASSEIQALVDTQYFGPGTRLTVL.

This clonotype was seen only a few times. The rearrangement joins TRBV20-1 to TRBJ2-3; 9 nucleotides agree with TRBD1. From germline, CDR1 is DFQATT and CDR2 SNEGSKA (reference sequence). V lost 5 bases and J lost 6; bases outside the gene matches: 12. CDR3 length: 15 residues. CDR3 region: CSAVLNRGRGDTQYF. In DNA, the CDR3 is TGCAGTGCTGTTTTGAACAGGGGGCGCGGGGATACGCAGTATTTT.

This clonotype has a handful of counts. The CDR3 sequence: CASSLRFLMNTEAFF. The CDR3 DNA sequence: TGTGCCAGCAGCCTAAGATTCCTTATGAACACTGAAGCTTTCTTT. This chain connects TRBV7-8 to TRBJ1-1; no clear D gene. Germline assignment: CDR1 SGHVS and CDR2 FQNEAQ. The CDR3 has 15 residues. Deletions cut 5 bases from V and 0 bases from J, with 13 bases between.

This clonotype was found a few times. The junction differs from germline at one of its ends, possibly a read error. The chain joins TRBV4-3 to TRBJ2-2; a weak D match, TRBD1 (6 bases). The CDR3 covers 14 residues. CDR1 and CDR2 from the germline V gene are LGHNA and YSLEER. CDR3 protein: CASSQDWDTGEPFF. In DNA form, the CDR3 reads TGCGCCAGCAGCCAAGATTGGGACACCGGGGAGCCGTTTTTT.

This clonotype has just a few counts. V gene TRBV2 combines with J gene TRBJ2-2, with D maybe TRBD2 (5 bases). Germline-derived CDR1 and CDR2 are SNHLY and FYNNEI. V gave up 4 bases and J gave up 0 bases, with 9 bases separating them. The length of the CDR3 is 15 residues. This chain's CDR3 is CASSGTPPNTGELFF. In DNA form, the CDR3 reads TGTGCCAGCAGTGGGACTCCCCCGAACACCGGGGAGCTGTTTTTT.

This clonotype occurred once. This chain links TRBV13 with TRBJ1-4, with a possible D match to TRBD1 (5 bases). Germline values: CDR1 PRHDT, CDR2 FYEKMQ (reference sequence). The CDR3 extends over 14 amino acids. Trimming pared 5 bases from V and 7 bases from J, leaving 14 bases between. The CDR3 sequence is CASSPPGEFEKLFF. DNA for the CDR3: TGTGCCAGCAGCCCGCCGGGGGAGTTTGAAAAACTGTTTTTT. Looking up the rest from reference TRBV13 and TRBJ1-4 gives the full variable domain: AAGVIQSPRHLIKEKRETATLKCYPIPRHDTVYWYQQGPGQDPQFLISFYEKMQSDKGSIPDRFSAQQFSDYHSELNMSSLELGDSALYFCASSPPGEFEKLFFGSGTQLSVL.

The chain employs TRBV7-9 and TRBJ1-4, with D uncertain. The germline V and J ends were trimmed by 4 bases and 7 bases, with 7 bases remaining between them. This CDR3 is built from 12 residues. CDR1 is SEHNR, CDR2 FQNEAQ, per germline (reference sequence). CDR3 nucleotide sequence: TGTGCCAGCAGCTCGGAGGGTGAAAAACTGTTTTTT. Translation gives CASSSEGEKLFF. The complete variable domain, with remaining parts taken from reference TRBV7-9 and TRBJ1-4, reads DTGVSQNPRHKITKRGQNVTFRCDPISEHNRLYWYRQTLGQGPEFLTYFQNEAQLEKSRLLSDRFSAERPKGSFSTLEIQRTEQGDSAMYLCASSSEGEKLFFGSGTQLSVL.

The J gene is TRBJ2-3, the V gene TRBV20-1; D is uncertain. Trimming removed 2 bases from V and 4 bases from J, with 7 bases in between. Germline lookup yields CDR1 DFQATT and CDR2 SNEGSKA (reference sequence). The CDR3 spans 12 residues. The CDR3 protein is CSARSRADTQYF. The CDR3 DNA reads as TGCAGTGCTAGATCCCGGGCAGATACGCAGTATTTT.

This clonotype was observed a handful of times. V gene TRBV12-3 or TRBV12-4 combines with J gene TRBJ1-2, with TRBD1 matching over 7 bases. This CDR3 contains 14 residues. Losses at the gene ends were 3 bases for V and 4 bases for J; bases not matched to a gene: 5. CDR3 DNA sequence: TGTGCCAGCAGTTTGACCAGGGGGATCTATGGCTACACCTTC. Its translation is CASSLTRGIYGYTF.

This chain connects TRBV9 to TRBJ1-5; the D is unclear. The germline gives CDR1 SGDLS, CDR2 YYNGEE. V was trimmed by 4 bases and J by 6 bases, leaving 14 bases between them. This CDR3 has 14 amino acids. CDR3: CASSPEAMAQPQHF. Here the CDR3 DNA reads TGTGCCAGCAGCCCCGAGGCAATGGCTCAGCCCCAGCATTTT.

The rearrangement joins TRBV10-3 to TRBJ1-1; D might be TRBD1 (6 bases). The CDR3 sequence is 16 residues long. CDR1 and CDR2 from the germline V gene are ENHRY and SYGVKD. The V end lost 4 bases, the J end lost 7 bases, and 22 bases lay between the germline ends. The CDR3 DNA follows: TGTGCCATCAGTGGGGCGGCGACGGGGGCGCTGGGTGAAGCTTTCTTT. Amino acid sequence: CAISGAATGALGEAFF.

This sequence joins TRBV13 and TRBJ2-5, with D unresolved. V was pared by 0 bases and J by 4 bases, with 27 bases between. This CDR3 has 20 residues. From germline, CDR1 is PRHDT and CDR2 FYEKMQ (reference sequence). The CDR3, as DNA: TGTGCCAGCAGCTTAGGCCGGGCCAGCGCCATGCTAGTCTCCAGAGAGACCCAGTACTTC. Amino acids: CASSLGRASAMLVSRETQYF.

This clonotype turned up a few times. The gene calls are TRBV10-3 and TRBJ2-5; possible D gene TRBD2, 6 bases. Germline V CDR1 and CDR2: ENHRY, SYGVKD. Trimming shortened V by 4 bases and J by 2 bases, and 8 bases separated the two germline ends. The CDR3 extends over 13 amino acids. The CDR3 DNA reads TGTGCCATCAGTGGGGGGGTGCAAGAGACCCAGTACTTC. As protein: CAISGGVQETQYF.

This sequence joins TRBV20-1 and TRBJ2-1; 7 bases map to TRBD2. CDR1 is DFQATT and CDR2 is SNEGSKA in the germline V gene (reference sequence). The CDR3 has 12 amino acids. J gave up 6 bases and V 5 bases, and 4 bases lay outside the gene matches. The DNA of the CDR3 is TGCAGTGCTGGGGGGGTGCTCAATGAGCAGTTCTTC. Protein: CSAGGVLNEQFF.

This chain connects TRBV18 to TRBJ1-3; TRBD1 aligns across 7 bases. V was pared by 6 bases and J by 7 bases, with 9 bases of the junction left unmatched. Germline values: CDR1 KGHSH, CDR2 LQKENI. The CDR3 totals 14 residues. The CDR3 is CASSQDRVGNTIYF. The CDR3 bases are TGTGCCAGCTCCCAAGACAGGGTCGGGAACACCATATATTTT.

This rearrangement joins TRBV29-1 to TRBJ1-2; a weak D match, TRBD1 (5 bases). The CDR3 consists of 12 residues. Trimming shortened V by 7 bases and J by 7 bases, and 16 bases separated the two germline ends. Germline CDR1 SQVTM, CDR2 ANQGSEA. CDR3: CSAERGSIGYTF. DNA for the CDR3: TGCAGCGCGGAACGGGGGTCCATTGGCTACACCTTC.

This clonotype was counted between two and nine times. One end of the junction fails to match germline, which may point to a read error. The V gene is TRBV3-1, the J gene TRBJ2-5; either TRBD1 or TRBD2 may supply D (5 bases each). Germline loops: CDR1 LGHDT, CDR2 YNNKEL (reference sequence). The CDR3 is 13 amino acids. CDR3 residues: CASSTRGQGTQYF. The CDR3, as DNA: TGTGCCAGCAGCACCCGGGGCCAAGGGACCCAGTACTTC.

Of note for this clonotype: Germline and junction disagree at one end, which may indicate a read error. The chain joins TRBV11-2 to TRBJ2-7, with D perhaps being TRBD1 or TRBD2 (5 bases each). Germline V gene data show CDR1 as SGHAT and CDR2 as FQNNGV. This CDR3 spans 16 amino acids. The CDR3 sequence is CASSVDRAPGAWEQYF. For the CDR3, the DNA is TGTGCCAGCAGCGTAGATAGGGCACCCGGGGCGTGGGAGCAGTACTTC.

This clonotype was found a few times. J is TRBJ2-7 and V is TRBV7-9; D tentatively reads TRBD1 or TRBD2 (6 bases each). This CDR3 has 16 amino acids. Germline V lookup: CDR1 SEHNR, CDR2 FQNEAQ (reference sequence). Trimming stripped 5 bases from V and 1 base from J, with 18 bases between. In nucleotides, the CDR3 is TGTGCCAGCAGCCCCACAGGGTCCGGGGGATCCTACGAGCAGTACTTC. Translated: CASSPTGSGGSYEQYF.

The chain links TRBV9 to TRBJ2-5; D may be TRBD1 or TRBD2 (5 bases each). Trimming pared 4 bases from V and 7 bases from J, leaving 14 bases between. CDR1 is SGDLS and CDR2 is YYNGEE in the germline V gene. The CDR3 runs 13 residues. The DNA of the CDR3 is TGTGCCAGCAGCCCCCGGGACCTGGGGACCCAGTACTTC. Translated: CASSPRDLGTQYF. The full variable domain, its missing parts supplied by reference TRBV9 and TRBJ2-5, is DSGVTQTPKHLITATGQRVTLRCSPRSGDLSVYWYQQSLDQGLQFLIQYYNGEERAKGNILERFSAQQFPDLHSELNLSSLELGDSALYFCASSPRDLGTQYFGPGTRLLVL.

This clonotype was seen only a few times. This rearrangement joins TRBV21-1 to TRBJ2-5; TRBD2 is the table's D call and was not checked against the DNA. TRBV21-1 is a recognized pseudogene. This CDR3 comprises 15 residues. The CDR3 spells CASSNSGGAGETQYF. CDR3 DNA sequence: TGTGCCAGCAGCAACTCCGGGGGGGCCGGAGAGACCCAGTACTTC.

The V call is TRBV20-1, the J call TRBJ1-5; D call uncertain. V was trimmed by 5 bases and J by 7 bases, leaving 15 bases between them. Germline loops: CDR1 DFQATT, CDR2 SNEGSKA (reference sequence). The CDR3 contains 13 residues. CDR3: CSAGWGGGQPQHF. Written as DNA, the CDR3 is TGCAGTGCTGGGTGGGGTGGCGGGCAGCCCCAGCATTTT.

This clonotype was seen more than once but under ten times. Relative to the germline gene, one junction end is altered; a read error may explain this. The CDR3 spells CSVGQQNIQHF. CDR3 nucleotide sequence: TGCAGCGTTGGACAGCAAAACATTCAGCACTTC. The rearrangement links TRBV29-1 to TRBJ2-4; D possibly corresponds to TRBD1 (5 bases). CDR1 and CDR2 from the germline V gene are SQVTM and ANQGSEA. The length of the CDR3 is 11 residues.

CDR3 in DNA: TGTGCCAGCAGTTACTCGATCGGGGGGCTTTACAATGAGCAGTTCTTC. As protein: CASSYSIGGLYNEQFF. The gene calls are TRBV6-5 and TRBJ2-1; possible D gene TRBD2, 7 bases. The CDR3 is 16 residues long. In germline, CDR1 is MNHEY, CDR2 SVGAGI. V lost 0 bases to trimming and J lost 4 bases, with 13 bases between them.